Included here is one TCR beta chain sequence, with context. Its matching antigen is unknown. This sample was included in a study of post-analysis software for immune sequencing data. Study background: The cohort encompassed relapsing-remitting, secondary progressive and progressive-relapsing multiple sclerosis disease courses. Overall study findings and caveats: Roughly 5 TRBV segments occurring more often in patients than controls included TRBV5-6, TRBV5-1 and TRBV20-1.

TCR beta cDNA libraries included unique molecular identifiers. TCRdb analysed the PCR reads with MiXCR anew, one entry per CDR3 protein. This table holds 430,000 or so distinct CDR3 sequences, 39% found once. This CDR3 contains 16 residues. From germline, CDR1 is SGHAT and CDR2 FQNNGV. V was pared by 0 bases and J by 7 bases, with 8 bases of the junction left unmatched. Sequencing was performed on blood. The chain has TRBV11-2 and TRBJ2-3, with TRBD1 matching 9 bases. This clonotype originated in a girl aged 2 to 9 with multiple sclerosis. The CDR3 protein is CASSLDSGTGWYTQYF. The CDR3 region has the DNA TGTGCCAGCAGCTTAGATTCCGGGACAGGGTGGTATACGCAGTATTTT.